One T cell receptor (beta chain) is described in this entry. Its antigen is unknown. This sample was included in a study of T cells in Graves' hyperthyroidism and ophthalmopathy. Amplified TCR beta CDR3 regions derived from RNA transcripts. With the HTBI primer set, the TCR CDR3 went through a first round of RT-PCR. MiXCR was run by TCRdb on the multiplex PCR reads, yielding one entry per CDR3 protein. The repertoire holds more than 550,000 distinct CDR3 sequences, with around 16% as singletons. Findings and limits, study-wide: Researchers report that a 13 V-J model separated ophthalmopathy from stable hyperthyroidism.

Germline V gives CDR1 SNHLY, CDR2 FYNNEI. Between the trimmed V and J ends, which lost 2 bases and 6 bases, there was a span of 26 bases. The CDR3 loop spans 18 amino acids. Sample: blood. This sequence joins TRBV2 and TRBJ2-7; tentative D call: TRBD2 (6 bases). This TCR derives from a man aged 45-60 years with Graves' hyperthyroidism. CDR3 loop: CASSETGMTGTGRVEQYF. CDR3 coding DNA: TGTGCCAGCAGTGAAACCGGTATGACCGGGACTGGGCGGGTCGAGCAGTACTTC.